This paragraph reports one T cell receptor beta chain. The antigen remains undetermined. The data are from a study of T cell responses to AZD1222 COVID-19 vaccine. Overall study results and limits: Repertoire samples came only from after the peak T cell response.

Sequencing was performed with immunoSEQ multiplex PCR; in TCRdb, only in-frame clones are kept and a portion is missing. Here the sample spans around 140,000 clones, more than 85% being singletons. The germline V and J ends were trimmed by 0 bases and 3 bases, with 10 bases remaining between them. Germline loops: CDR1 MGHRA, CDR2 YSYEKL. The length of the CDR3 is 15 residues. The sample here was peripheral blood, taken after recovery from COVID-19. The receptor comes from an adult who had recovered from COVID-19. This chain uses TRBV4-1 with TRBJ2-3, with a possible D match to TRBD2 (5 bases). The chain's CDR3 is CASSQDRGMTDTQYF. CDR3 sequence (DNA): TGCGCCAGCAGCCAAGATCGAGGGATGACAGATACGCAGTATTTT.